Detailed here is one T cell receptor beta chain. Its specificity is unknown. The CDR3 sequence is 15 residues long. V lost 0 bases, J lost 4 bases, and 10 bases lay in between. Per germline, CDR1 LNHNV and CDR2 YYDKDF (reference sequence). These data originate in a study of blood T cells in healthy people across ages. Study-level results: The donors' CMV status was not determined, possibly confounding changes in expanded clonotypes.

A second PCR of roughly 6 to 12 cycles used a sample-barcoded 5' primer and a J-beta primer mix. MiXCR, run by TCRdb on the 5' RACE reads, gives a single entry per CDR3 protein. There are more than 900,000 distinct CDR3 sequences in the sample; around 25% occur only once, and about 0.69% lies in the top ten. This sample was shared with a second study, whose subject was T cells of mothers and their children.

This TCR was recovered from a girl aged 2-15 years in good health. The sequenced sample consisted of blood. The chain recombines TRBV15 with TRBJ1-3, with D unclear. The CDR3 DNA sequence: TGTGCCACCAGCAGAGATCCTGGCCAGGGAAACACCATATATTTT. Its protein product is CATSRDPGQGNTIYF.